Listed here is a single TCR beta chain. Its antigen is not yet known. No qualities accompany the bases; no much larger clone lies one base away. This sample stems from a study of blood T cell repertoires in COVID-19 (TCRdb year 2020). In terms of the full investigation: Samples from collaborators originated in the United States, Italy and Spain and spanned both the acute and convalescent phases of COVID-19. The material from the prospective study consisted of cDNA or gDNA derived from T cells, B-cell-depleted T cells, or PBMCs. Nearly every sample came with metadata listing a de-identified subject ID, COVID-19 status, age in years and sex. Samples came from the ongoing ImmuneRACE study (first 160 participants) plus 1,254 subjects from 6 global collaborators. The repertoires were released in a freely available public database intended as a resource for research on the immune response to SARS-CoV-2. Subjects who had been exposed to COVID-19, were actively infected with it, or had recovered from it provided the deeply sampled blood TCRbeta repertoires that made up the dataset. Where available, HLA class I and class II types were obtained from metadata supplied by the sample provider rather than from assay-based typing.

V and J are trimmed by 2 bases and 5 bases, and the gene matches miss 1 base of the junction. Per the germline V gene, SNHLY is the CDR1 and FYNNEI is the CDR2. There are 15 amino acids in the CDR3, from cysteine to phenylalanine inclusive. Only the CDR3 region is kept as DNA, spanning 45 bases read in frame from base 1. The immunoSEQ Assay, a bias-controlled multiplex PCR, was used to amplify TCRbeta CDR3 regions from genomic DNA. In the source study's methods: The number of nucleated cells in each sample was estimated from the amplification of reference gene primers within the assay. To quantify the absolute abundance of each unique TCRbeta CDR3 rearrangement, sequence reads were collapsed and filtered. Productive Simpson clonality was computed per sample as the square root of Simpson's diversity index over productive rearrangements. The clones in this table, taken by TCRdb from immuneACCESS, are in-frame only. Not every clone is retained; where verified, under half of the shortfall comes from an unresolved V gene, and the cause of the rest is unknown. The V and J calls and the clone size are those of that table, but D and trimming were determined from the DNA. This sample lists under 100,000 clones; about 90% were detected once. The ten largest clones represent around 15% of the sample.

Here is what the overall study found, with its caveats: The amount of clinical and demographic metadata varied by source and participant and was provided uncurated.

The collaborating institutions used their own protocols to collect whole blood in K2EDTA tubes. For TCRbeta analysis, collaborators shipped samples as frozen whole blood, isolated PBMCs, or DNA extracted from either of those sample types. This clonotype originated in a male donor with acute or convalescent COVID-19. The chain uses TRBV2 and TRBJ2-1; 12 bases in the middle match TRBD2. What was sequenced was peripheral blood. The CDR3 is CASSERLAGDNEQFF. The nucleotide sequence reads as follows: TGTGCCAGCAGTGAACGACTAGCGGGGGACAATGAGCAGTTCTTC.